The clone carrying this TCR beta chain was seen many times. The data derive from a study of T-cell reconstitution after alpha-beta-depleted transplantation in children. The TCRbeta library incorporated unique molecular identifiers. One entry per CDR3 protein, called by TCRdb with MiXCR from the PCR reads. The repertoire includes 450,000 to 600,000 distinct CDR3 sequences, 10% to 15% of them detected once, and around 2.2% sits in the top ten. Between the trimmed V and J ends, which lost 5 bases and 1 base, there was a span of 12 bases. CDR1 and CDR2 from the germline V gene are SGHTA and FQGTGA. The CDR3 sequence is 15 residues long.

This TCR came from a male patient aged 5 to 17 who had a stem cell transplant for acute myeloid leukemia, so the T cells may come from the graft donor. Specimen: PBMCs, mostly from graft donor cells, collected 360 days after TCRalphabeta/CD19-depleted stem cell transplant. The chain employs TRBV7-3 and TRBJ2-1; D unresolved. CDR3 DNA sequence: TGTGCCAGCAGCCCGACTCTTGGTTCCTACAATGAGCAGTTCTTC. It is translated as CASSPTLGSYNEQFF.